What follows are 17 T cell receptor beta chains derived from one specimen sequenced in a study of cytomegalovirus exposure and HLA in healthy donors. This PCR relied on a set of 60 Vbeta primers and 13 Jbeta primers. TCRdb's table, derived via immunoSEQ multiplex PCR, lists solely in-frame clones and lacks some. The table has roughly 120,000 clones, more than 70% seen once. The sequenced sample was PBMCs. These receptors were collected from a man between 50 and 59 years old in good health and CMV-seronegative.

The gene calls are TRBV19 and TRBJ1-1; no reliable D call. The CDR3 length is 11 residues. Trimming pared 10 bases from V and 8 bases from J, leaving 14 bases between. Germline CDR1 reads LNHDA; CDR2 reads SQIVND (reference sequence). The CDR3 here is CATSSGPEAFF. The CDR3, as DNA: TGTGCCACCTCATCTGGCCCCGAAGCTTTCTTT. The full variable domain, in which reference TRBV19 and TRBJ1-1 provide the parts outside the CDR3, is DGGITQSPKYLFRKEGQNVTLSCEQNLNHDAMYWYRQDPGQGLRLIYYSQIVNDFQKGDIAEGYSVSREKKESFPLTVTSAQKNPTAFYLCATSSGPEAFFGQGTRLTVV.

The J gene is TRBJ2-2, the V gene TRBV2; D is ambiguous. V lost 9 bases to trimming and J lost 5 bases, with 7 bases between them. Germline-derived CDR1 and CDR2 are SNHLY and FYNNEI. This CDR3 is built from 11 residues. The CDR3 loop is CASRRTGELFF. CDR3 nucleotide sequence: TGTGCCAGTCGCCGGACCGGGGAGCTGTTTTTT.

The V gene is TRBV4-1, the J gene TRBJ2-7; TRBD1 matches at 7 bases. The length of the CDR3 is 14 residues. After removal of 3 bases from V and 2 bases from J, the junction contained 4 bases not matched to a gene. In germline, CDR1 is MGHRA, CDR2 YSYEKL. The CDR3 reads CASSHDRATYEQYF. In DNA, the CDR3 is TGCGCCAGCAGCCATGACAGGGCTACCTACGAGCAGTACTTC.

This rearrangement joins TRBV11-2 to TRBJ2-7; 7 nucleotides align to TRBD1. The CDR3 loop spans 14 amino acids. The J segment lost 0 bases and the V segment lost 3 bases, leaving 2 bases of the junction unmatched. CDR1 SGHAT and CDR2 FQNNGV come from the germline V gene. CDR3 sequence reads: CASSFTGDSYEQYF. The CDR3 nucleotides read TGTGCCAGCAGCTTTACAGGGGACTCCTACGAGCAGTACTTC.

This chain links TRBV19 with TRBJ1-3; D remains unclear. The V and J ends lost 6 bases and 0 bases respectively, with 12 bases between them. The CDR3 runs 15 residues. Per germline, CDR1 LNHDA and CDR2 SQIVND (reference sequence). As DNA, the CDR3 is TGTGCCAGTAGAGAGGCGGCCCTCTCTGGAAACACCATATATTTT. Translating gives CASREAALSGNTIYF.

DNA of the CDR3: TGCGCCAGCAGCTTGGATCAGAACACTGAAGCTTTCTTT. Translated, it gives CASSLDQNTEAFF. J is TRBJ1-1 and V is TRBV5-1, with unresolved D. Trimming stripped 0 bases from V and 1 base from J, with 4 bases between. The CDR3 contains 13 residues. Germline CDR1 and CDR2: SGHRS and YFSETQ.

The genes are TRBV29-1 and TRBJ2-7, with D possibly matching TRBD2 (5 bases). The CDR3 is 11 residues long. Germline CDR1 reads SQVTM; CDR2 reads ANQGSEA. The germline V and J ends were trimmed by 6 bases and 2 bases, with 8 bases remaining between them. The CDR3 reads CSVAEPYEQYF. CDR3 DNA sequence: TGCAGCGTAGCGGAACCCTACGAGCAGTACTTC.

The chain joins TRBV6-4 to TRBJ2-3, with TRBD2 matching 8 bases. This CDR3 contains 16 residues. Germline trimming cut 0 bases from V and 2 bases from J; bases unmatched to any gene: 4. Germline CDR1 reads MRHNA; CDR2 reads SNTAGT. The CDR3 coding sequence is TGTGCCAGCAGTGACTCGACGGGGGGGGTCACAGATACGCAGTATTTT. Encoded protein: CASSDSTGGVTDTQYF.

The chain combines TRBV18 with TRBJ2-3; 8 bases are a match to TRBD1. There are 16 residues in the CDR3. Germline CDR1 KGHSH, CDR2 LQKENI. V shed 4 bases and J 1 base; nucleotides not matched to a gene: 7. The CDR3 here is CASSLAQGAGTDTQYF. The CDR3 DNA reads as TGTGCCAGCTCACTAGCCCAGGGGGCGGGCACAGATACGCAGTATTTT.

This chain uses TRBV27 with TRBJ1-3, with 8 nucleotides matching TRBD1. The CDR3 is made up of 14 amino acids. V was clipped by 3 bases and J by 2 bases; unmatched bases: 0. CDR1 is MNHEY, CDR2 SMNVEV, per germline (reference sequence). This CDR3 is CASSLTGAGNTIYF. The CDR3 DNA reads as TGTGCCAGCAGTTTGACAGGGGCTGGAAACACCATATATTTT.

This clone was detected a few times. The chain joins TRBV9 to TRBJ1-2; unclear D gene. V dropped 7 bases and J dropped 9 bases, with 13 bases sitting between them. This CDR3 is built from 11 residues. Germline CDR1 and CDR2: SGDLS and YYNGEE. In nucleotides, the CDR3 is TGTGCCAGCGGAGGTTCCACGAGCTACACCTTC. Translation: CASGGSTSYTF.

There are a few counts of this clone. This sequence joins TRBV9 and TRBJ1-2, with 7 positions matching TRBD1. This CDR3 has 14 amino acids. Germline V lookup: CDR1 SGDLS, CDR2 YYNGEE. The V segment lost 4 bases and the J segment 8 bases; nucleotides outside the gene matches: 11. In DNA, the CDR3 is TGTGCCAGCAGCCCTGTGGGGACAGAGTGGGGCTACACCTTC. Translation gives CASSPVGTEWGYTF.

A note on this clone: Compared with germline, one end of the junction differs, possibly owing to a read error. The V gene is TRBV7-9, the J gene TRBJ2-1, with TRBD2 matching over 9 bases. Germline lookup yields CDR1 SEHNR and CDR2 FQNEAQ (reference sequence). The CDR3 has 14 amino acids. Here the CDR3 DNA reads TGTGCCAGCAGGTTAGAAGCGGGGGGCGATGAGCAGTTCTTC. Protein: CASRLEAGGDEQFF.

This chain joins TRBV7-2 and TRBJ2-7; TRBD2 aligns across 7 bases. The V segment lost 5 bases and the J segment 9 bases; nucleotides outside the gene matches: 16. This CDR3 is built from 15 residues. The germline gives CDR1 SGHTA, CDR2 FQGNSA. CDR3 residues: CASSLLPAGEIVQYF. The CDR3 nucleotides are TGTGCCAGCAGCCTTCTTCCGGCGGGAGAAATCGTGCAGTACTTC.

This chain uses TRBV7-3 with TRBJ2-5; the D gene is possibly TRBD2 (6 bases). The CDR3 has 14 amino acids. Trimming removed 1 base at V and 3 bases at J, with 9 bases between. From germline, CDR1 is SGHTA and CDR2 FQGTGA. The CDR3 DNA reads as TGTGCCAGCAGCTTAATGGGGGGAGAAGAGACCCAGTACTTC. Translating gives CASSLMGGEETQYF.

The chain is built from TRBV6-6 and TRBJ2-7, with 8 bases aligning to TRBD1. The V segment lost 6 bases and the J segment 3 bases; nucleotides outside the gene matches: 10. This CDR3 contains 15 residues. Germline V gene sequence: CDR1 MNHNY, CDR2 SVGAGI (reference sequence). The CDR3 DNA is TGTGCCAGCAGCCACCGACAGGGGCCTTTCTACGAGCAGTACTTC. It encodes CASSHRQGPFYEQYF.

The V and J genes are TRBV4-2 and TRBJ1-2; D is unclear. The CDR3 length is 14 residues. CDR1 is LGHNA, CDR2 YNFKEQ, per germline. V was shortened by 1 base and J by 6 bases, with 12 bases between the two germline ends. The CDR3 DNA follows: TGTGCCAGCAGCCAAGTTCAGGTATACGATGGCTACACCTTC. Encoded protein: CASSQVQVYDGYTF.